This TCR beta chain was sequenced in a study of T cell changes during pregnancy in multiple sclerosis. Profiling relied on immunoSEQ multiplex PCR, and the TCRdb table lists in-frame clones only, not all of them. The data show some 97,000 clones, 90% to 95% seen once. Germline V CDR1 and CDR2: SEHNR, FQNEAQ (reference sequence). Between the trimmed V and J ends, which lost 5 bases and 1 base, there was a span of 11 bases. The CDR3 is made up of 14 amino acids. Sequenced here: peripheral blood, sampled before pregnancy. This TCR was sampled from a female donor with multiple sclerosis, enrolled in a pregnancy study. The rearrangement uses TRBV7-9 and TRBJ2-5, with D perhaps matching TRBD1 (5 bases). CDR3 coding DNA: TGTGCCAGCAGCGAAACAGGAATCCAAGAGACCCAGTACTTC. Translation gives CASSETGIQETQYF.